These 26 T cell receptor beta chains originate from one sample sequenced in a study of CD8+ T cells in alopecia areata. RNA was extracted and reverse transcribed into cDNA as the sequencing template. Sequencing used immunoSEQ multiplex PCR; TCRdb keeps in-frame clones, though not all of them. The data hold 45,000 to 60,000 clones, with over 95% observed a single time. Sample: CD8+ T cells sorted from blood, taken at week 0. The receptors here all came from a human donor with alopecia areata.

CDR3 amino acids: CASSLARTGSTDTQYF. The CDR3 DNA reads as TGTGCCAGCAGCTTAGCTAGGACAGGGAGCACAGATACGCAGTATTTT. The rearrangement joins TRBV7-9 to TRBJ2-3; TRBD1 aligns across 8 bases. Germline V CDR1 and CDR2: SEHNR, FQNEAQ (reference sequence). This CDR3 contains 16 residues. The ends lost 0 bases at V and 0 bases at J; junction bases unmatched: 2.

V and J are TRBV6-1 and TRBJ2-4, with 10 bases fitting TRBD1. This CDR3 comprises 14 residues. Per the germline V gene, CDR1 is MNHNS and CDR2 is SASEGT. Trimming removed 4 bases from V and 3 bases from J; junction bases left unmatched: 0. DNA for the CDR3: TGTGCCAGCAGTGGGACAGGGGGCAAAAACATTCAGTACTTC. It encodes CASSGTGGKNIQYF.

This chain links TRBV4-1 with TRBJ2-5; D may correspond to TRBD1 or TRBD2 (5 bases each). The J call may be faulty, since TRBJ2-7 better matches the DNA end. The CDR3 consists of 15 residues. Germline CDR1 MGHRA, CDR2 YSYEKL. The CDR3 region is CASSQVRGASYEQYF. CDR3 sequence (DNA): TGCGCCAGCAGCCAAGTGCGAGGGGCGTCCTACGAGCAGTACTTC.

V and J are TRBV11-3 and TRBJ2-7; D remains ambiguous. The CDR3 is 13 residues long. The V gene lost 7 bases and the J gene lost 2 bases, with 12 bases spanning the gap. Germline V gene lookup returns CDR1 SGHNT and CDR2 YENEEA. The CDR3 sequence: CASNLDGAYEQYF. As DNA, the CDR3 is TGTGCCAGCAACCTGGACGGCGCCTACGAGCAGTACTTC.

This clone was seen once. J is TRBJ2-7 and V is TRBV5-1, with TRBD1 matching over 7 bases. Trimming removed 4 bases from V and 7 bases from J; junction bases left unmatched: 14. CDR3 length: 15 amino acids. In germline, CDR1 is SGHRS, CDR2 YFSETQ. The CDR3 sequence: CASSRTGEPTGEQYF. In nucleotides, the CDR3 is TGCGCCAGCAGCCGTACCGGGGAACCGACAGGGGAGCAGTACTTC.

The chain uses TRBV5-1 and TRBJ2-1; perhaps TRBD1 as D (6 bases). CDR1 is SGHRS and CDR2 is YFSETQ in the germline V gene. The CDR3 has 13 residues. V shed 0 bases and J shed 10 bases, with 11 bases lying between them. CDR3 in amino acids: CASSLDGTMEQFF. The CDR3, as DNA: TGCGCCAGCAGCTTGGATGGGACAATGGAGCAGTTCTTC.

The chain is built from TRBV13 and TRBJ2-1; D is undetermined. V gave up 5 bases and J gave up 6 bases, with 8 bases separating them. CDR1 and CDR2 from the germline V gene are PRHDT and FYEKMQ (reference sequence). The CDR3 loop spans 12 amino acids. CDR3 nucleotide sequence: TGTGCCAGCAGCGACCTCCCCAATGAGCAGTTCTTC. Its translation is CASSDLPNEQFF.

The rearrangement uses TRBV29-1 and TRBJ2-7; D might be TRBD1 (6 bases). V lost 5 bases to trimming and J lost 5 bases, with 13 bases between them. The CDR3 consists of 12 residues. Looked up from germline, CDR1 is SQVTM and CDR2 is ANQGSEA. CDR3 in amino acids: CSVSEQGNEQYF. CDR3 nucleotides: TGCAGCGTTAGTGAACAGGGAAACGAGCAGTACTTC.

J is TRBJ2-7 and V is TRBV7-9; 7 bases match TRBD1. CDR1 and CDR2 (germline): SEHNR, FQNEAQ (reference sequence). The length of the CDR3 is 14 residues. Losses at the gene ends were 4 bases for V and 2 bases for J; bases not matched to a gene: 5. This CDR3 is CASSSRQGTYEQYF. DNA of the CDR3: TGTGCCAGCAGCTCCAGACAGGGTACCTACGAGCAGTACTTC. Combining the CDR3 with reference TRBV7-9 and TRBJ2-7 gives the whole variable domain DTGVSQNPRHKITKRGQNVTFRCDPISEHNRLYWYRQTLGQGPEFLTYFQNEAQLEKSRLLSDRFSAERPKGSFSTLEIQRTEQGDSAMYLCASSSRQGTYEQYFGPGTRLTVT.

This clone was observed once. The chain uses TRBV27 and TRBJ2-1; 7 positions match TRBD2. Losses at the gene ends were 0 bases for V and 3 bases for J; bases not matched to a gene: 5. From germline, CDR1 is MNHEY and CDR2 SMNVEV (reference sequence). The CDR3 loop spans 16 amino acids. Here the CDR3 DNA reads TGTGCCAGCAGTTTATCCGCGGGGGAAGTCTACAATGAGCAGTTCTTC. Protein product: CASSLSAGEVYNEQFF.

The J gene is TRBJ2-3, the V gene TRBV7-9; D uncertain. The V gene lost 3 bases and the J gene lost 2 bases, with 9 bases spanning the gap. The CDR3 contains 14 residues. Germline CDR1 reads SEHNR; CDR2 reads FQNEAQ (reference sequence). This CDR3 is CASSFPGHTDTQYF. Here the CDR3 DNA reads TGTGCCAGCAGCTTCCCAGGCCACACAGATACGCAGTATTTT.

The CDR3 region has the DNA TGTGCCAGCAGCTTAGCCGGGGGGCACCGAACCAAAAACATTCAGTACTTC. It is translated as CASSLAGGHRTKNIQYF. The chain joins TRBV7-9 to TRBJ2-4, with TRBD2 as a possible D gene (7 bases). The CDR3 has 17 residues. CDR1 SEHNR and CDR2 FQNEAQ come from the germline V gene (reference sequence). Trimming stripped 0 bases from V and 2 bases from J, with 14 bases between.

The V and J genes are TRBV5-6 and TRBJ1-2, with D hard to call. Germline values: CDR1 SGHDT, CDR2 YYEEEE. The CDR3 runs to 14 residues. Deletions cut 1 base from V and 3 bases from J, with 10 bases between. This chain's CDR3 is CASSLTSTDYGYTF. In nucleotides, the CDR3 is TGTGCCAGCAGCTTGACGTCGACCGACTATGGCTACACCTTC.

This clone was counted once. V usage is TRBV5-1 and J usage is TRBJ2-7, with a tentative D call TRBD2 (6 bases). The CDR3 is made up of 15 amino acids. Germline V gene data show CDR1 as SGHRS and CDR2 as YFSETQ. Trimming shortened V by 0 bases and J by 2 bases, and 12 bases separated the two germline ends. CDR3 in DNA: TGCGCCAGCAGCTTGGTATCTAGCGTCACCTACGAGCAGTACTTC. Translating gives CASSLVSSVTYEQYF.

This rearrangement joins TRBV7-9 to TRBJ1-2; no clear D gene. The CDR3 consists of 16 residues. The germline V gene has CDR1 SEHNR and CDR2 FQNEAQ (reference sequence). V shed 5 bases and J shed 6 bases, with 22 bases lying between them. In DNA form, the CDR3 reads TGTGCCAGCAGCCCCCGGGGTACGCCAATAACCCATGGCTACACCTTC. Encoded protein: CASSPRGTPITHGYTF.

This clone was detected only once. This sequence joins TRBV6-1 and TRBJ1-5; no firm D call. The CDR3 runs 19 residues. V was clipped by 0 bases and J by 0 bases, with 18 bases between them. Germline CDR1 and CDR2: MNHNS and SASEGT. The CDR3 loop is CASSEARIPFLFSNQPQHF. In nucleotides, the CDR3 is TGTGCCAGCAGTGAAGCAAGGATCCCATTTCTCTTTAGCAATCAGCCCCAGCATTTT.

The gene calls are TRBV28 and TRBJ2-7, with unresolved D. CDR1 is MDHEN and CDR2 is SYDVKM in the germline V gene. The CDR3 is made up of 12 amino acids. V dropped 5 bases and J dropped 2 bases, with 7 bases sitting between them. Here the CDR3 DNA reads TGTGCCAGCAGTCACGGCACCTACGAGCAGTACTTC. It specifies CASSHGTYEQYF.

By frequency in the sample, this clone is medium-sized. The CDR3 nucleotides are TGTGCCAGCAGTCCCAGGGAGCGACGGGCTGAAGCTTTCTTT. Translated, it gives CASSPRERRAEAFF. The V and J genes are TRBV28 and TRBJ1-1; TRBD1 is a possible D gene (5 bases). Germline V lookup: CDR1 MDHEN, CDR2 SYDVKM. CDR3 size: 14 residues. V lost 5 bases and J lost 6, with 16 bases in between.

This clone appeared a few times. The CDR3 coding sequence is TGCGCCAGCAGCATAGCCTTCTCCTACGAGCAGTACTTC. Its protein is CASSIAFSYEQYF. The rearrangement uses TRBV4-1 and TRBJ2-7; no reliable D call. V was pared by 5 bases and J by 0 bases, with 8 bases between. The CDR3 runs 13 residues. CDR1 MGHRA and CDR2 YSYEKL come from the germline V gene.

The V gene is TRBV19, the J gene TRBJ2-2, with 7 bases lining up with TRBD1. The V gene end was trimmed by 3 bases and the J gene end by 4 bases; junction bases not matched to a gene: 5. This CDR3 contains 15 residues. From germline, CDR1 is LNHDA and CDR2 SQIVND (reference sequence). The CDR3 region is CASSIVAGGTGELFF. The CDR3 nucleotides read TGTGCCAGTAGTATCGTGGCAGGGGGCACCGGGGAGCTGTTTTTT.

This rearrangement joins TRBV29-1 to TRBJ1-2; possibly TRBD1 for D (5 bases). Deletions cut 7 bases from V and 2 bases from J, with 14 bases between. Per the germline V gene, CDR1 is SQVTM and CDR2 is ANQGSEA. This CDR3 is 13 amino acids long. The CDR3, as DNA: TGCAGCGCCAGGGACGGAAGAAACTATGGCTACACCTTC. This sequence encodes CSARDGRNYGYTF.

The V gene is TRBV7-9, the J gene TRBJ1-2; no definite D call. The germline V and J ends were trimmed by 5 bases and 2 bases, with 12 bases remaining between them. Germline CDR1 SEHNR, CDR2 FQNEAQ (reference sequence). The CDR3 runs 14 residues. DNA of the CDR3: TGTGCCAGCAGCCCCGTTATGGGAAACTATGGCTACACCTTC. This gives the protein CASSPVMGNYGYTF.

The chain employs TRBV6-4 and TRBJ1-6; TRBD1 might be the D (5 bases). This CDR3 has 15 amino acids. Germline V gene sequence: CDR1 MRHNA, CDR2 SNTAGT. The V and J ends lost 6 bases and 5 bases respectively, with 14 bases between them. In nucleotides, the CDR3 is TGTGCCAGCAGCGAAACAGGCTACGATAATTCACCCCTCCACTTT. This gives the protein CASSETGYDNSPLHF.

This clone was counted once. The chain combines TRBV5-6 with TRBJ2-7, with unresolved D. V dropped 2 bases and J dropped 1 base, with 10 bases sitting between them. CDR3 length: 14 residues. CDR1 SGHDT and CDR2 YYEEEE come from the germline V gene. CDR3 DNA: TGTGCCAGCAGCTTAGGCGGCTCATCCTACGAGCAGTACTTC. This translates into CASSLGGSSYEQYF.

In its sample, this clone was seen once. The rearrangement joins TRBV27 to TRBJ2-1, with D perhaps given as TRBD1 or TRBD2 (5 bases each). The ends were cut back, 5 bases at V and 5 bases at J, with 19 bases in the middle. The CDR3 totals 16 residues. Looked up from germline, CDR1 is MNHEY and CDR2 is SMNVEV (reference sequence). For the CDR3, the DNA is TGTGCCAGCAGTCTCGGGACGGACGGCTGGAACAATGAGCAGTTCTTC. It codes for CASSLGTDGWNNEQFF.

The V call is TRBV5-4, the J call TRBJ1-4; the D is unclear. The ends were cut back, 1 base at V and 7 bases at J, with 14 bases in the middle. The CDR3 contains 15 residues. From germline, CDR1 is SGHNT and CDR2 YYREEE (reference sequence). The CDR3 spells CASSLWGANAEKLFF. CDR3 bases: TGTGCCAGCAGCTTGTGGGGAGCCAACGCTGAAAAACTGTTTTTT.